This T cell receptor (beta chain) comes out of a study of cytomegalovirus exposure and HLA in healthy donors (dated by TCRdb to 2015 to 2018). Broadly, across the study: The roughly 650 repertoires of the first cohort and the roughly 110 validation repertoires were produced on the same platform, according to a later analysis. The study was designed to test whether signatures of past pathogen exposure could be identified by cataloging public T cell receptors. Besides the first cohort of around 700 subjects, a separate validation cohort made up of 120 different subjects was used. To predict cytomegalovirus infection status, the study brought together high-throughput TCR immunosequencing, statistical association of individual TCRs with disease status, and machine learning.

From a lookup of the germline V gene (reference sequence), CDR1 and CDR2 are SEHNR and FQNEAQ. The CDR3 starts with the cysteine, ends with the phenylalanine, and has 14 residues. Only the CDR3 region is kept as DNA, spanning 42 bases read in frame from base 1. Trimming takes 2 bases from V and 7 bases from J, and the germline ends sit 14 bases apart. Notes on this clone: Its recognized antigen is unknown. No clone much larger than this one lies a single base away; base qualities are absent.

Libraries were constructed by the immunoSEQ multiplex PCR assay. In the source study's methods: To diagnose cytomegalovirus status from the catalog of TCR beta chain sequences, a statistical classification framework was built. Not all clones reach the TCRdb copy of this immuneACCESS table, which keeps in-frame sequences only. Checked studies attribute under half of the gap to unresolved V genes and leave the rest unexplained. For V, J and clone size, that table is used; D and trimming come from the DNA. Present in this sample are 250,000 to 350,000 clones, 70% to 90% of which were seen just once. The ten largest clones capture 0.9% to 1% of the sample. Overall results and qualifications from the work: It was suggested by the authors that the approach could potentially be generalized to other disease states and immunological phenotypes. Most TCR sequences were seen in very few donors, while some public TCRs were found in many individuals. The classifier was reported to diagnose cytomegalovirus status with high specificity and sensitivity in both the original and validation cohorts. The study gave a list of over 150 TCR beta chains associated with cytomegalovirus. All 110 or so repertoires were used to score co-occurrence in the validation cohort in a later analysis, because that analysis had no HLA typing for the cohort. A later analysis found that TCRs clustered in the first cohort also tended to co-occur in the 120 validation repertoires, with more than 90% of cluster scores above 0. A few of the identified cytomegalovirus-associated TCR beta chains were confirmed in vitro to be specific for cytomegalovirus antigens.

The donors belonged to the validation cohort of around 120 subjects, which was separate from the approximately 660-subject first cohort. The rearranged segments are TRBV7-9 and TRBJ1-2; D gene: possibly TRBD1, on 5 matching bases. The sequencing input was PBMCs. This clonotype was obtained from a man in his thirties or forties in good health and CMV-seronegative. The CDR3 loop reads CASSLNQGTSGYTF. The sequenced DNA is TGTGCCAGCAGCTTAAACCAGGGTACGAGTGGCTACACCTTC.